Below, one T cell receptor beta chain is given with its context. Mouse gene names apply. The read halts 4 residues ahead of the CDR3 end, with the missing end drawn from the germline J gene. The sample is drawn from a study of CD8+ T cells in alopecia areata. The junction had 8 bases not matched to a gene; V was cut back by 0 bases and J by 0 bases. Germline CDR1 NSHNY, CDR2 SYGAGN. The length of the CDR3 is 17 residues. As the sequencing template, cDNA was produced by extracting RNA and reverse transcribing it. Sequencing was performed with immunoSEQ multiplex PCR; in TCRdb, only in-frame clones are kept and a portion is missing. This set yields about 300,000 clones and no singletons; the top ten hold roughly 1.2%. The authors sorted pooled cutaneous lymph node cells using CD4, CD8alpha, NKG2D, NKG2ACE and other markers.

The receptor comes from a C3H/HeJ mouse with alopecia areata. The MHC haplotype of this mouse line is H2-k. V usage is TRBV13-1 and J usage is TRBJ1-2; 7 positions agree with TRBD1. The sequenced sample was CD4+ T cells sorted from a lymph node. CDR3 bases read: TGTGCCAGCAGTGATGCGGTCAGGGGGGATTCAAACTCC. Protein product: CASSDAVRGDSNS. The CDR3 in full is CASSDAVRGDSNSDYTF.